Listed below are T cell receptor beta chains from one sample, sequenced in a study of post-analysis software for immune sequencing data. TCRdb re-analysed the PCR reads in MiXCR, keeping a single row per CDR3 protein. The table has 450,000 or so distinct CDR3 sequences, around 40% seen once. The sequenced sample was blood. The receptors were gathered from a girl aged 10 to 17 with multiple sclerosis. The CDR3 runs from the conserved cysteine through the conserved F or W. D genes are given only for firm matches. A row's size may be missing; if present it is once, few, many or a size class.

cdr3_nt cdr3_aa j_call clone_size v_call d_call
TGCGCCAGCAGAGTAGGTAGCGACTCCTACGAGCAGTACTTC CASRVGSDSYEQYF TRBJ2-7 NA TRBV5-1 NA
TGTGCCAGCAGTTTAATCCCCCTCCTGAGGGGGCGAGAGGAAAAAGATACGCAGTATTTT CASSLIPLLRGREEKDTQYF TRBJ2-3 few TRBV12-3/TRBV12-4 TRBD1
TGTGCCAGCAATGACAGGGGGCTCACAGATACGCAGTATTTT CASNDRGLTDTQYF TRBJ2-3 NA TRBV6-5 TRBD1
TGTGCCAGCTCAGATACGGGACTAGCGGTTTACGAGCAGTACTTC CASSDTGLAVYEQYF TRBJ2-7 NA TRBV18 TRBD2
TGTGCCAGCAGCTTAGTTCCCAGGGGGCTTGCGGGGGCCAACGTCCTGACTTTC CASSLVPRGLAGANVLTF TRBJ2-6 NA TRBV7-9 TRBD1
TGTGCCACCAGTGCTACTGGGAGGGACGAAGCTTCCTACAATGGGCAGTTCTTC CATSATGRDEASYNGQFF TRBJ2-1 NA TRBV24-1 TRBD2
TGTGCCAGCAGCCAAGACTTGGTTTCTGGGATTCCTACCTACAATGAGCAGTTCTTC CASSQDLVSGIPTYNEQFF TRBJ2-1 NA TRBV3-1 NA
TGCGCCAGCAGCCCGAGCGGGAGCGATGAGCAGTTCTTC CASSPSGSDEQFF TRBJ2-1 NA TRBV4-1 TRBD2
TGTGCCAGCAGCACACGGACCCGACTCTCCTACAATGAGCAGTTCTTC CASSTRTRLSYNEQFF TRBJ2-1 NA TRBV3-1 NA
TGCAGTGCTTCCGGACAGGGAGGGTACCAAGAGACCCAGTACTTC CSASGQGGYQETQYF TRBJ2-5 NA TRBV20-1 NA
TGCAGTGCCACCAGACTAGCGGGAGAGACAGATACGCAGTATTTT CSATRLAGETDTQYF TRBJ2-3 few TRBV20-1 TRBD2
TGTGCCAGCAGCTTACGTGTCTGGCGGATCTACGAGCAGTACTTC CASSLRVWRIYEQYF TRBJ2-7 NA TRBV7-2 NA
TGTGCCAGCAGCCAAGGTTTTAAGAACACTGAAGCTTTCTTT CASSQGFKNTEAFF TRBJ1-1 NA TRBV14 NA
TGCAGTGCCCCCTTACGGCGGGTTAAGTACTTC CSAPLRRVKYF TRBJ2-4 NA TRBV20-1 NA
TGTGCCAGCAGCTCGTGGGGCTACACCTTC CASSSWGYTF TRBJ1-2 few TRBV5-5 NA
TGCGCCAGCAGCCTCGACAGGGGGCTTTTAGCTTTCTTT CASSLDRGLLAFF TRBJ1-1 few TRBV4-1 TRBD1